What follows is one T cell receptor (beta chain) and its context. The antigen it recognizes is unknown. Base qualities are not recorded, but no much larger clone differs from it by a single base. TCRbeta CDR3 regions were amplified from genomic DNA using the immunoSEQ Assay, a bias-controlled multiplex PCR. Per the original workflow: The number of nucleated cells in each sample was estimated by amplification of reference gene primers within the assay. To quantify the absolute abundance of each unique TCRbeta CDR3 rearrangement, sequence reads were collapsed and filtered. For each sample, productive Simpson clonality was calculated as the square root of Simpson's diversity index over productive rearrangements. Entries here come from immuneACCESS through TCRdb and include only in-frame sequences with V and J called. Some clones fail to appear in such tables; in the studies checked, an unresolved V gene covers under half of the shortfall, and the cause of the remainder is unknown. V, J and clone size reflect that table, while D and trimming were determined from the DNA. The sample records roughly 250,000 clones, around 88% of which are singletons. Around 10% of the sample lies in the top ten.

In the prospective study, participants were about 18 to 95 years old, resided in 24 geographic areas of the United States, and were enrolled through a virtual design. To assign participants to cohorts, the prospective study relied on clinical history that participants themselves reported in a screening survey and a study questionnaire. Recovered participants in ImmuneRACE Cohort 3 were defined as having two consecutive negative NP/OP PCR tests, clearance from a healthcare professional, or resolution of symptoms. In the prospective study, whole blood, serum and a nasopharyngeal or oropharyngeal swab were collected from each participant by mobile phlebotomists. Participants in the prospective study had the option to provide additional blood draws and questionnaires over a roughly 2-month period. Before DNA extraction, blood samples from the prospective study were shipped at room temperature or frozen.

From cysteine to phenylalanine, the CDR3 is 15 amino acids long. Left in the record is the CDR3 DNA by itself, 45 bases read in frame from the first base. The germline V gene (reference sequence) yields SEHNR for CDR1 and FQNEAQ for CDR2. V loses 5 bases, J loses 8 bases, and the germline ends lie 21 bases apart. The data were taken from a study of blood T cell repertoires in COVID-19 (dated by TCRdb to between 2020 and 2021). Background on the whole study: Samples covering the acute and convalescent phases of COVID-19 were provided by collaborators in the United States, Italy and Spain. Where available, HLA class I and class II types were obtained from metadata supplied by the sample provider rather than from assay-based typing. The material from the prospective study consisted of cDNA or gDNA derived from T cells, B-cell-depleted T cells, or PBMCs. The repertoires were released in a freely available public database meant as a resource for research on the immune response to SARS-CoV-2. The samples were drawn from two sources: the first 160 participants of the ongoing ImmuneRACE study, and fewer than 1,500 subjects contributed by 6 global collaborators. The dataset comprised deeply sampled blood TCRbeta repertoires from subjects exposed to, actively infected with, or recovered from COVID-19. Sample metadata almost always included a de-identified subject ID, COVID-19 status, age in years and sex.

Results and caveats for the whole study, not just this receptor: The amount of clinical and demographic metadata varied by source and participant and was provided uncurated.

Sequenced material: PBMCs or T cells enriched from blood (not recorded which). The chain uses TRBV7-9 and TRBJ1-2; the D gene is perhaps TRBD1, on 6 matching bases. The receptor was isolated from a man between 35 and 55 years old who had recovered from COVID-19. The CDR3 in this case is CASSLTGRGALGYTF. The DNA sequence is given as TGTGCCAGCAGCCTTACAGGGAGAGGGGCCTTGGGCTACACCTTC. The CDR3, completed at both ends by the reference TRBV7-9 and TRBJ1-2 genes, gives the full variable domain DTGVSQNPRHKITKRGQNVTFRCDPISEHNRLYWYRQTLGQGPEFLTYFQNEAQLEKSRLLSDRFSAERPKGSFSTLEIQRTEQGDSAMYLCASSLTGRGALGYTFGSGTRLTVV.